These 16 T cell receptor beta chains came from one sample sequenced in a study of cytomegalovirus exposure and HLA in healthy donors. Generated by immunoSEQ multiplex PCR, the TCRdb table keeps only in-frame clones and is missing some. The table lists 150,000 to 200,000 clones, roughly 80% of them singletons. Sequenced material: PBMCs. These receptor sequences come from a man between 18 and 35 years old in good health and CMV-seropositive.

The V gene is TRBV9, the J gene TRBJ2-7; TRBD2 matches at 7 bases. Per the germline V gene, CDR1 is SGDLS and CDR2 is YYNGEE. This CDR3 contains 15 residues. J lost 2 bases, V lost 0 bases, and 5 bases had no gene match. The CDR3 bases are TGTGCCAGCAGCGTAGCAGCGGGAACTCCCTACGAGCAGTACTTC. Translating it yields CASSVAAGTPYEQYF.

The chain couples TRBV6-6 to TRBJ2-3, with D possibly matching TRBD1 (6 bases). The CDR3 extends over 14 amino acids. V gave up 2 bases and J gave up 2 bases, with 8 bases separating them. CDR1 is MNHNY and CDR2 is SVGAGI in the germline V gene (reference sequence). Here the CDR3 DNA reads TGTGCCAGCAGTTACGGACAGAACACAGATACGCAGTATTTT. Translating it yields CASSYGQNTDTQYF.

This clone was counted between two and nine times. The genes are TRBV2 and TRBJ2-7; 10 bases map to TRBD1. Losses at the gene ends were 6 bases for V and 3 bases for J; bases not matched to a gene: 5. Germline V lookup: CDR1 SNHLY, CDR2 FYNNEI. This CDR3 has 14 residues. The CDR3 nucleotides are TGTGCCAGCAGCGGACAGGGGGTAATCTACGAGCAGTACTTC. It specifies CASSGQGVIYEQYF.

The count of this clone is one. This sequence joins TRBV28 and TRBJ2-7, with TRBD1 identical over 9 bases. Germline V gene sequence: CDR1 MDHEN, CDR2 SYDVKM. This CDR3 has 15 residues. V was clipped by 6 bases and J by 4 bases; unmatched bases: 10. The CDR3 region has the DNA TGTGCCAGCAGCTGGGACAGGGAAGAGGGGTACGAGCAGTACTTC. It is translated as CASSWDREEGYEQYF.

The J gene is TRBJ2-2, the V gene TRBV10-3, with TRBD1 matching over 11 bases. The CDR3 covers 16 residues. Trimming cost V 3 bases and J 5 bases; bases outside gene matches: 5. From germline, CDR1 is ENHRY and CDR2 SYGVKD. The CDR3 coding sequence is TGTGCCATCAGTGACTTTGGGACAGGGGGGACCGGGGAGCTGTTTTTT. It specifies CAISDFGTGGTGELFF.

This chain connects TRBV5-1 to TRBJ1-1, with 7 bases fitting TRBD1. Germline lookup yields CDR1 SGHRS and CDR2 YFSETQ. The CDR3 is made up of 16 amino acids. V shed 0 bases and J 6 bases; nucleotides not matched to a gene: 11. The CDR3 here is CASSLGGGPVGAEAFF. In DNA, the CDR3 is TGCGCCAGCAGCTTGGGAGGGGGCCCAGTTGGTGCTGAAGCTTTCTTT.

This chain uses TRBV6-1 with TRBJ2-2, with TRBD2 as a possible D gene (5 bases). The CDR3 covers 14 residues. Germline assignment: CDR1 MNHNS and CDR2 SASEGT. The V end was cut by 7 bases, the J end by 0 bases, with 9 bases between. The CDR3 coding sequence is TGTGCCAGCATATCGGAGGCGAACACCGGGGAGCTGTTTTTT. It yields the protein CASISEANTGELFF.

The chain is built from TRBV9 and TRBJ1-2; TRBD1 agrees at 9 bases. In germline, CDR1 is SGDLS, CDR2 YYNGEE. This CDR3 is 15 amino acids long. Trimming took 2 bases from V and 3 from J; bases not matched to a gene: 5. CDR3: CASSVRDRAYYGYTF. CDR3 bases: TGTGCCAGCAGCGTTAGGGACAGGGCCTACTATGGCTACACCTTC.

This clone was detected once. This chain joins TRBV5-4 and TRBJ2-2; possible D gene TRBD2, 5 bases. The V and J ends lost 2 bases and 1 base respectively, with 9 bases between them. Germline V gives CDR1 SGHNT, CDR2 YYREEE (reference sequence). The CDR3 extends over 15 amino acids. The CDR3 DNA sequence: TGTGCCAGCAGCTTAATGGACTTGAACACCGGGGAGCTGTTTTTT. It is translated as CASSLMDLNTGELFF.

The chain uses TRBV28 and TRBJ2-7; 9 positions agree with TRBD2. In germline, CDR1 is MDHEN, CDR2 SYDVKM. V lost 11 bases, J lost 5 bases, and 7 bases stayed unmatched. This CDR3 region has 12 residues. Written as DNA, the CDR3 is TGTGCCGTCGGGCGGGAGGGGGACGAGCAGTACTTC. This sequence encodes CAVGREGDEQYF.

The CDR3 DNA is TGTGCCAGCACCCAGGGGACAGGGGGAAGCGAGCAGTACTTC. Amino acid sequence: CASTQGTGGSEQYF. The chain joins TRBV2 to TRBJ2-7, with TRBD1 identical over 11 bases. The CDR3 consists of 14 residues. CDR1 and CDR2 (germline): SNHLY, FYNNEI. Trimming removed 7 bases from V and 6 bases from J; junction bases left unmatched: 8.

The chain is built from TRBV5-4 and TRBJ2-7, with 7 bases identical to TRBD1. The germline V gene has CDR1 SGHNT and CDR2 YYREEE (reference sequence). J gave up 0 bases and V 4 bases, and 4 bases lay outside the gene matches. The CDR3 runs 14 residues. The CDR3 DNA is TGTGCCAGCAGCACCCGGGACAGCTCCTACGAGCAGTACTTC. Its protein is CASSTRDSSYEQYF.

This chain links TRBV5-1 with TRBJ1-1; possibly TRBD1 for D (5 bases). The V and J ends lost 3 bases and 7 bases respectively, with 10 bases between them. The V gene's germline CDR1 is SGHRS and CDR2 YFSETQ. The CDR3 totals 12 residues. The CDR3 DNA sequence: TGCGCCAGCAGCTGGGAGGGGATTGAAGCTTTCTTT. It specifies CASSWEGIEAFF.

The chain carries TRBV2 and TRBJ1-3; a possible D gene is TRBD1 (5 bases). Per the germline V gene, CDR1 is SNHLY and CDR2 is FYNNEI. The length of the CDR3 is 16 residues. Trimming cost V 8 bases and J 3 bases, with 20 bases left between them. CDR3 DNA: TGTGCCAGCGACCCGAGTATCGGGGGTGGTGGAAACACCATATATTTT. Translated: CASDPSIGGGGNTIYF.

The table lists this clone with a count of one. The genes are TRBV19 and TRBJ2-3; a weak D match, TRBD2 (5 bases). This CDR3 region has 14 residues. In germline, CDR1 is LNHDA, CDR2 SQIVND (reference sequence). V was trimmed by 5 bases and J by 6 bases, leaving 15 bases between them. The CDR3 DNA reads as TGTGCCAGTAGTCCCCCGGACTTAGCGGATACGCAGTATTTT. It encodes CASSPPDLADTQYF.

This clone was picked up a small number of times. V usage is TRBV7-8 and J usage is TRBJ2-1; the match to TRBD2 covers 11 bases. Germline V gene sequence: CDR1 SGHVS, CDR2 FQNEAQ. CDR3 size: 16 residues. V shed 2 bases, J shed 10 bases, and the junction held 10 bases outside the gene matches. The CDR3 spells CASSLSVPTSGIEQFF. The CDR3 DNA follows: TGTGCCAGCAGCTTATCTGTCCCGACTAGCGGGATCGAGCAGTTCTTC.